Sequencing of this T cell receptor (beta chain) was carried out in a study of blood T cell repertoires in COVID-19. Produced via immunoSEQ multiplex PCR; TCRdb's table is partial and in-frame only. The sample has hundreds of thousands of clones; more than 75% are singletons. This TCR was recovered from a woman between 55 and 75 years old in a cohort exposed to, infected with or recovered from COVID-19 (not recorded which). Sequencing used PBMCs or T cells enriched from blood (not recorded which).

The CDR3 coding sequence is TGTGCCTGGAGTGTTTCGGGGGGCATTGGCAATGAGCAGTTCTTC. Its translation is CAWSVSGGIGNEQFF. The rearrangement links TRBV30 to TRBJ2-1; D is possibly TRBD2 (7 bases). Germline V lookup: CDR1 GTSNPN, CDR2 SVGIG (reference sequence). There are 15 residues in the CDR3. Trimming cost V 0 bases and J 6 bases, with 15 bases left between them.